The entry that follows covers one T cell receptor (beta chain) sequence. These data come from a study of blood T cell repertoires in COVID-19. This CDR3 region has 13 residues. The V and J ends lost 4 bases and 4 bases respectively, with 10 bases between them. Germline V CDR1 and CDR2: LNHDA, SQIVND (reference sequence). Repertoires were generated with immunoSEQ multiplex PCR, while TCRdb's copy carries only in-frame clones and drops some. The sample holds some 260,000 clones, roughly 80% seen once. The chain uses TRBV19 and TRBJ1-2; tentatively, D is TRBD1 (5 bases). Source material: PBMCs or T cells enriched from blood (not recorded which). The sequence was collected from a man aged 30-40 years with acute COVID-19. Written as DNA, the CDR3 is TGTGCCAGTAGTAAGTCAGGGCTCTATGGCTACACCTTC. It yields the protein CASSKSGLYGYTF.